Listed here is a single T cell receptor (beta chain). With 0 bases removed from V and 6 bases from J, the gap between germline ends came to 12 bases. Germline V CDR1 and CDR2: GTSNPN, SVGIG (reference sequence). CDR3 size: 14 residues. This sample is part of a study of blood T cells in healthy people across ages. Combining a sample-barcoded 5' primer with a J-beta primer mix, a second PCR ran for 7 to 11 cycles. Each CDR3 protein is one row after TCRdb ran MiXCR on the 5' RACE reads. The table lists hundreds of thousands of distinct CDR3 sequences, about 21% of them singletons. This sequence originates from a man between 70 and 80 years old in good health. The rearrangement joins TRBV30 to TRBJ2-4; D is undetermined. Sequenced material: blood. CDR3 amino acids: CAWSVSVPRNIQYF. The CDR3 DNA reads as TGTGCCTGGAGTGTGTCGGTACCGAGAAACATTCAGTACTTC.